The 30 T cell receptor beta chains in this list originate from one sample, sequenced in a study of naive and memory T cell subsets. Both TRBC1 and TRBC2 were covered by a beta constant-region primer of two equimolar oligonucleotides. Four rounds of PCR amplified the ligated cDNA using nested alpha and beta constant-region primers plus SP2. From the UMI-ligation and nested PCR reads, TCRdb called clonotypes with MiXCR, one entry per CDR3 protein. Of under 150,000 distinct CDR3 sequences in the sample, more than 15% were seen once. No antigens are known for them. Study findings and constraints: Especially in CD8 cells, naive repertoires contained a few larger clonotypes, possibly CD45RA-re-expressing memory cells.

The sequencing input was naive CD8+ T cells from blood. The source of these receptors is a human donor in good health.

This clonotype showed up just a few times. DNA for the CDR3: TGTGCCAGCAGTTCTTGGGGAGGAGGGGCCGCCTACAATGAGCAGTTCTTC. This gives the protein CASSSWGGGAAYNEQFF. J is TRBJ2-1 and V is TRBV27; perhaps TRBD2 as D (6 bases). The CDR3 has 17 amino acids. Trimming removed 4 bases from V and 2 bases from J, with 18 bases in between. Per the germline V gene, CDR1 is MNHEY and CDR2 is SMNVEV (reference sequence).

This clonotype has only a few counts. The chain recombines TRBV11-2 with TRBJ1-1; no firm D call. Deletions cut 3 bases from V and 1 base from J, with 6 bases between. Per germline, CDR1 SGHAT and CDR2 FQNNGV. CDR3 length: 13 amino acids. The CDR3 sequence is CASSFSKNTEAFF. CDR3 sequence (DNA): TGTGCCAGCAGCTTTAGTAAGAACACTGAAGCTTTCTTT. Full variable domain (rest looked up from reference TRBV11-2 and TRBJ1-1): EAGVAQSPRYKIIEKRQSVAFWCNPISGHATLYWYQQILGQGPKLLIQFQNNGVVDDSQLPKDRFSAERLKGVDSTLKIQPAKLEDSAVYLCASSFSKNTEAFFGQGTRLTVV.

V gene TRBV29-1 combines with J gene TRBJ1-1, with D hard to call. Germline values: CDR1 SQVTM, CDR2 ANQGSEA. The CDR3 runs 13 residues. V gave up 1 base and J gave up 2 bases, with 8 bases separating them. Here the CDR3 DNA reads TGCAGCGTTGAAGGGGCCTCCAACACTGAAGCTTTCTTT. It yields the protein CSVEGASNTEAFF.

This clonotype was recorded a few times. This chain connects TRBV12-3 or TRBV12-4 to TRBJ2-7; D possibly matches TRBD1 or TRBD2 (5 bases each). Deletions cut 5 bases from V and 6 bases from J, with 14 bases between. This CDR3 has 13 residues. This CDR3 reads CASSRASGGEQYF. The CDR3 DNA reads TGTGCCAGCAGTCGCGCGAGTGGGGGCGAGCAGTACTTC.

This chain joins TRBV4-2 and TRBJ2-7; 9 bases are shared with TRBD2. V lost 0 bases and J lost 3; bases outside the gene matches: 6. Germline lookup yields CDR1 LGHNA and CDR2 YNFKEQ. The CDR3 loop spans 16 amino acids. CDR3 sequence reads: CASSQEAIAGDYEQYF. DNA for the CDR3: TGTGCCAGCAGCCAAGAGGCGATAGCGGGAGACTACGAGCAGTACTTC.

This rearrangement joins TRBV12-3 or TRBV12-4 to TRBJ1-5; D is unclear. V lost 4 bases to trimming and J lost 7 bases, with 11 bases between them. The CDR3 is 13 amino acids. CDR3 sequence: CASSSWGEQPQHF. The CDR3 coding sequence is TGTGCCAGCAGTTCGTGGGGAGAACAGCCCCAGCATTTT.

This clonotype came up a few times. The genes are TRBV5-6 and TRBJ2-1; 7 bases are shared with TRBD2. With 2 bases clipped from V and 5 bases from J, the junction kept 7 bases outside the gene matches. Per the germline V gene, CDR1 is SGHDT and CDR2 is YYEEEE. The CDR3 runs 15 residues. The CDR3 DNA sequence: TGTGCCAGCAGCTTCTCCACTAGCGCAAACAATGAGCAGTTCTTC. Residues: CASSFSTSANNEQFF.

The J gene is TRBJ2-3, the V gene TRBV24-1, with unresolved D. V was trimmed by 6 bases and J by 0 bases, leaving 12 bases between them. This CDR3 region has 15 residues. CDR1 and CDR2 from the germline V gene are KGHDR and SFDVKD. The CDR3 DNA reads as TGTGCCACCAGTTTCGGTCAGATGAGCACAGATACGCAGTATTTT. Its protein is CATSFGQMSTDTQYF.

The chain has TRBV7-6 and TRBJ1-5; a weak D match, TRBD1 (6 bases). The CDR3 runs to 14 residues. CDR1 is SGHVS, CDR2 FNYEAQ, per germline. V lost 1 base, J lost 8 bases, and 12 bases lay in between. This CDR3 is CASSLGGGPEPQHF. The DNA for the CDR3 is TGTGCCAGCAGCTTAGGCGGGGGGCCTGAGCCCCAGCATTTT. The variable domain in full, with the rest retrieved from reference TRBV7-6 and TRBJ1-5, is GAGVSQSPRYKVTKRGQDVALRCDPISGHVSLYWYRQALGQGPEFLTYFNYEAQQDKSGLPNDRFSAERPEGSISTLTIQRTEQRDSAMYRCASSLGGGPEPQHFGDGTRLSIL.

The CDR3 loop is CSVDLLGEGYGYTF. The CDR3 DNA follows: TGCAGCGTTGATCTTCTGGGGGAGGGCTATGGCTACACCTTC. The chain employs TRBV29-1 and TRBJ1-2, with TRBD1 as a possible D gene (5 bases). The V and J ends lost 3 bases and 4 bases respectively, with 15 bases between them. The CDR3 is 14 amino acids. Germline V gene lookup returns CDR1 SQVTM and CDR2 ANQGSEA.

This clonotype was recorded at least ten times. The chain couples TRBV6-5 to TRBJ2-1; 7 positions match TRBD2. From germline, CDR1 is MNHEY and CDR2 SVGAGI. The CDR3 loop spans 15 amino acids. V shed 0 bases, J shed 9 bases, and the junction held 8 bases outside the gene matches. In DNA form, the CDR3 reads TGTGCCAGCAGTTACTCAGAGGGAGGGCCCGGTGAGCAGTTCTTC. It codes for CASSYSEGGPGEQFF.

This clonotype appeared a few times. V gene TRBV6-5 combines with J gene TRBJ2-2, with a weak D call TRBD2 (6 bases). Germline lookup yields CDR1 MNHEY and CDR2 SVGAGI. Trimming shortened V by 0 bases and J by 2 bases, and 13 bases separated the two germline ends. The CDR3 runs 17 residues. This chain's CDR3 is CASSYSGGVPNTGELFF. The DNA of the CDR3 is TGTGCCAGCAGTTACTCGGGGGGAGTGCCTAACACCGGGGAGCTGTTTTTT.

This clonotype has just a few counts. The rearrangement links TRBV7-9 to TRBJ2-7, with 9 positions matching TRBD2. There are 14 residues in the CDR3. Per germline, CDR1 SEHNR and CDR2 FQNEAQ (reference sequence). V was clipped by 5 bases and J by 3 bases; unmatched bases: 5. The chain's CDR3 is CASSISGGRYEQYF. The CDR3, as DNA: TGTGCCAGCAGCATTAGCGGGGGACGCTACGAGCAGTACTTC.

This clonotype has more than one count but fewer than ten. This chain uses TRBV7-6 with TRBJ2-7; D gene uncertain. The CDR3 is made up of 14 amino acids. CDR1 and CDR2 from the germline V gene are SGHVS and FNYEAQ. Trimming stripped 7 bases from V and 1 base from J, with 14 bases between. The CDR3 coding sequence is TGTGCCAGCACCCCCGGTGGGGAATCCTACGAGCAGTACTTC. It codes for CASTPGGESYEQYF.

This clonotype was seen a few times. The rearrangement joins TRBV27 to TRBJ2-1; TRBD1 matches 12 bases. The CDR3 runs 15 residues. With V trimmed by 0 bases and J by 8 bases, 2 bases remained unmatched. The germline gives CDR1 MNHEY, CDR2 SMNVEV (reference sequence). The CDR3 nucleotides read TGTGCCAGCAGTTTATCGGGACAGGGGGCATATGAGCAGTTCTTC. Translation gives CASSLSGQGAYEQFF.

The V call is TRBV19, the J call TRBJ1-5, with 10 bases aligning to TRBD1. The CDR3 is 16 residues long. Losses at the gene ends were 5 bases for V and 5 bases for J; bases not matched to a gene: 9. Germline CDR1 LNHDA, CDR2 SQIVND (reference sequence). CDR3 amino acids: CASSLYGTGEHQPQHF. The DNA for the CDR3 is TGTGCCAGTAGTCTTTACGGGACAGGGGAACATCAGCCCCAGCATTTT.

In this sample, this clonotype turned up a few times. The V call is TRBV15, the J call TRBJ2-3, with a tentative D call TRBD2 (7 bases). The length of the CDR3 is 15 residues. CDR1 is LNHNV, CDR2 YYDKDF, per germline (reference sequence). Trimming shortened V by 8 bases and J by 0 bases, and 15 bases separated the two germline ends. The DNA for the CDR3 is TGTGCCACCCAGGGGCTAGCGGACAGCACAGATACGCAGTATTTT. Protein sequence: CATQGLADSTDTQYF.

In this sample, this clonotype turned up many times. The chain uses TRBV29-1 and TRBJ1-1; D possibly corresponds to TRBD1 (5 bases). Trimming stripped 5 bases from V and 5 bases from J, with 12 bases between. This CDR3 comprises 12 residues. Germline V gene data show CDR1 as SQVTM and CDR2 as ANQGSEA. The CDR3 bases are TGCAGCGTTAGCGGGGGAGGGACTGAAGCTTTCTTT. Translating it yields CSVSGGGTEAFF.

The V gene is TRBV2, the J gene TRBJ2-1; 12 positions match TRBD2. CDR1 is SNHLY, CDR2 FYNNEI, per germline. The CDR3 spans 17 residues. V was pared by 4 bases and J by 0 bases, with 4 bases of the junction left unmatched. The CDR3 nucleotides read TGTGCCAGCAGTGGGACTAGCGGGAACCCCTCCTACAATGAGCAGTTCTTC. This translates into CASSGTSGNPSYNEQFF.

A word on this clonotype: A junction end diverges from the germline sequence, so it may reflect a read error. This sequence joins TRBV20-1 and TRBJ1-2; weak D call: TRBD1 (5 bases). This CDR3 contains 14 residues. CDR1 and CDR2 (germline): DFQATT, SNEGSKA (reference sequence). Here the CDR3 reads CSTREQESNYGYTF. DNA of the CDR3: TGCAGTACTAGAGAACAGGAATCTAACTATGGCTACACCTTC.

This clonotype was seen a few times. This chain's CDR3 is CSAETSGRVDEQFF. The DNA for the CDR3 is TGCAGCGCTGAGACTAGCGGGAGGGTGGATGAGCAGTTCTTC. The chain couples TRBV29-1 to TRBJ2-1; 14 positions agree with TRBD2. The CDR3 has 14 residues. Trimming at V came to 7 bases and at J to 8 bases, leaving 7 bases not matched to a gene. In germline, CDR1 is SQVTM, CDR2 ANQGSEA.

The V and J genes are TRBV7-9 and TRBJ2-3; the match to TRBD2 covers 8 bases. The CDR3 extends over 16 amino acids. Germline V CDR1 and CDR2: SEHNR, FQNEAQ (reference sequence). V was clipped by 2 bases and J by 4 bases; unmatched bases: 8. The CDR3, as DNA: TGTGCCAGCAGCTTATCCCTGAGCGGGAGCGCAGATACGCAGTATTTT. It codes for CASSLSLSGSADTQYF.

V and J are TRBV9 and TRBJ2-3; D perhaps matches TRBD2 (5 bases). This CDR3 comprises 16 residues. Trimming removed 0 bases from V and 6 bases from J, with 17 bases in between. From germline, CDR1 is SGDLS and CDR2 YYNGEE. In DNA, the CDR3 is TGTGCCAGCAGCGTAGCTTGGGCGGAGAGGGCGGATACGCAGTATTTT. Protein sequence: CASSVAWAERADTQYF.

V is TRBV15 and J is TRBJ2-1; TRBD2 is a possible D gene (6 bases). The CDR3 sequence is 17 residues long. The germline V gene encodes CDR1 LNHNV and CDR2 YYDKDF (reference sequence). V lost 0 bases and J 7 bases, leaving 19 bases between the germline ends. The CDR3 coding sequence is TGTGCCACCAGCAGAGAGGGGGAACTAGCAGAATTGAATGAGCAGTTCTTC. This encodes CATSREGELAELNEQFF. Full variable domain (missing parts from reference TRBV15 and TRBJ2-1): DAMVIQNPRYQVTQFGKPVTLSCSQTLNHNVMYWYQQKSSQAPKLLFHYYDKDFNNEADTPDNFQSRRPNTSFCFLDIRSPGLGDTAMYLCATSREGELAELNEQFFGPGTRLTVL.

This clonotype was observed a handful of times. This chain links TRBV4-2 with TRBJ2-7, with 8 bases fitting TRBD1. Trimming removed 3 bases from V and 6 bases from J; junction bases left unmatched: 7. Germline V lookup: CDR1 LGHNA, CDR2 YNFKEQ. CDR3 length: 14 amino acids. For the CDR3, the DNA is TGTGCCAGCAGCCATACAGGGGGGTCGAGCGAGCAGTACTTC. Protein: CASSHTGGSSEQYF.

The chain is built from TRBV30 and TRBJ2-7; the D is unclear. CDR1 GTSNPN and CDR2 SVGIG come from the germline V gene (reference sequence). V was cut by 0 bases and J by 3 bases, with 9 bases left in between. The CDR3 runs 13 residues. The CDR3 DNA reads TGTGCCTGGAGTGTAGGGTGGGACTACGAGCAGTACTTC. Translation gives CAWSVGWDYEQYF.

This sequence joins TRBV28 and TRBJ1-5, with D hard to call. The V and J ends lost 3 bases and 3 bases respectively, with 9 bases between them. The CDR3 is 14 amino acids. Germline V lookup: CDR1 MDHEN, CDR2 SYDVKM. The CDR3 coding sequence is TGTGCCAGCAGTTTTATGAGGGACAATCAGCCCCAGCATTTT. It encodes CASSFMRDNQPQHF.

This clonotype turned up a few times. The V gene is TRBV27, the J gene TRBJ1-5; 7 bases match TRBD1. The junction had 8 bases not matched to a gene; V was cut back by 5 bases and J by 4 bases. The CDR3 runs 15 residues. Germline loops: CDR1 MNHEY, CDR2 SMNVEV (reference sequence). DNA of the CDR3: TGTGCCAGCAGTACGACAGGGTACCCTAATCAGCCCCAGCATTTT. Translation gives CASSTTGYPNQPQHF.

The chain couples TRBV13 to TRBJ2-1, with D maybe TRBD1 (6 bases). Trimming pared 5 bases from V and 0 bases from J, leaving 11 bases between. CDR1 and CDR2 from the germline V gene are PRHDT and FYEKMQ (reference sequence). The CDR3 extends over 15 amino acids. CDR3 residues: CASSVDSSSYNEQFF. DNA of the CDR3: TGTGCCAGCAGCGTGGACAGTAGCTCCTACAATGAGCAGTTCTTC.

This sequence joins TRBV7-9 and TRBJ1-2; no reliable D call. The V gene lost 6 bases and the J gene lost 4 bases, with 15 bases spanning the gap. CDR1 is SEHNR and CDR2 is FQNEAQ in the germline V gene (reference sequence). This CDR3 has 14 residues. This CDR3 is CASSPPQGLYGYTF. The CDR3 nucleotides read TGTGCCAGCAGTCCACCACAAGGGCTCTATGGCTACACCTTC.